This T cell receptor (beta chain) was identified during a study of blood T cell repertoires in COVID-19. The overall study: T cells, B-cell-depleted T cells, or PBMCs supplied cDNA or gDNA.

This CDR3 spans 13 amino acids. V gave up 3 bases and J gave up 2 bases, with 8 bases separating them. Under the authors' procedure: Estimates of nucleated cell counts were drawn from the amplification of reference gene primers. The assay was immunoSEQ multiplex PCR, and TCRdb's table has in-frame clones only and misses some. V and J calls and clone size are given by that table; D and trimming were obtained from the DNA. The sample lists about 240,000 clones; about 85% were seen once. This chain links TRBV12-3 or TRBV12-4 with TRBJ2-7; no clear D. The clonotype was recovered from a man between 25 and 39 years old who had recovered from COVID-19. Sequenced material: peripheral blood. The CDR3 DNA reads TGTGCCAGCAGTTTTGCAGAAACCTACGAGCAGTACTTC. It encodes CASSFAETYEQYF.